This T cell receptor (beta chain) is drawn from a study of cytotoxic CD8 clonotypes in ibrutinib-treated CLL. About the study: For this cohort, patients were about a dozen relapsed/refractory and some 15 treatment-naive, while under 18 were IGHV unmutated. Investigators reported approximately 25 partial and 2 complete responses; after median roughly 70 months, about 15 patients remained remitted and approximately twelve progressed. Study results and caveats: Clonotypes that were public were uncommon, and they contracted or stayed stable on treatment.

The CDR3 consists of 16 residues. V lost 4 bases, J lost 0 bases, and 14 bases lay in between. Germline V gene data show CDR1 as LGHNA and CDR2 as YNFKEQ. Here immunoSEQ multiplex PCR was the method, and the copy in TCRdb shows in-frame clones only, minus some. The sample shows over 120,000 clones, approximately 80% of them seen only once. The TCR beta libraries used roughly 2.2 micrograms of genomic DNA that came from cryopreserved PBMCs. This clone was recorded a few times. Its antigen is unidentified. The material was PBMCs, obtained after 24 months of ibrutinib treatment. The V gene is TRBV4-2, the J gene TRBJ2-3; D unclear. The TCR was taken from a human donor with chronic lymphocytic leukemia. This chain's CDR3 is CASSPSAAASTDTQYF. In DNA, the CDR3 is TGTGCCAGCAGCCCCTCGGCGGCGGCTAGCACAGATACGCAGTATTTT.